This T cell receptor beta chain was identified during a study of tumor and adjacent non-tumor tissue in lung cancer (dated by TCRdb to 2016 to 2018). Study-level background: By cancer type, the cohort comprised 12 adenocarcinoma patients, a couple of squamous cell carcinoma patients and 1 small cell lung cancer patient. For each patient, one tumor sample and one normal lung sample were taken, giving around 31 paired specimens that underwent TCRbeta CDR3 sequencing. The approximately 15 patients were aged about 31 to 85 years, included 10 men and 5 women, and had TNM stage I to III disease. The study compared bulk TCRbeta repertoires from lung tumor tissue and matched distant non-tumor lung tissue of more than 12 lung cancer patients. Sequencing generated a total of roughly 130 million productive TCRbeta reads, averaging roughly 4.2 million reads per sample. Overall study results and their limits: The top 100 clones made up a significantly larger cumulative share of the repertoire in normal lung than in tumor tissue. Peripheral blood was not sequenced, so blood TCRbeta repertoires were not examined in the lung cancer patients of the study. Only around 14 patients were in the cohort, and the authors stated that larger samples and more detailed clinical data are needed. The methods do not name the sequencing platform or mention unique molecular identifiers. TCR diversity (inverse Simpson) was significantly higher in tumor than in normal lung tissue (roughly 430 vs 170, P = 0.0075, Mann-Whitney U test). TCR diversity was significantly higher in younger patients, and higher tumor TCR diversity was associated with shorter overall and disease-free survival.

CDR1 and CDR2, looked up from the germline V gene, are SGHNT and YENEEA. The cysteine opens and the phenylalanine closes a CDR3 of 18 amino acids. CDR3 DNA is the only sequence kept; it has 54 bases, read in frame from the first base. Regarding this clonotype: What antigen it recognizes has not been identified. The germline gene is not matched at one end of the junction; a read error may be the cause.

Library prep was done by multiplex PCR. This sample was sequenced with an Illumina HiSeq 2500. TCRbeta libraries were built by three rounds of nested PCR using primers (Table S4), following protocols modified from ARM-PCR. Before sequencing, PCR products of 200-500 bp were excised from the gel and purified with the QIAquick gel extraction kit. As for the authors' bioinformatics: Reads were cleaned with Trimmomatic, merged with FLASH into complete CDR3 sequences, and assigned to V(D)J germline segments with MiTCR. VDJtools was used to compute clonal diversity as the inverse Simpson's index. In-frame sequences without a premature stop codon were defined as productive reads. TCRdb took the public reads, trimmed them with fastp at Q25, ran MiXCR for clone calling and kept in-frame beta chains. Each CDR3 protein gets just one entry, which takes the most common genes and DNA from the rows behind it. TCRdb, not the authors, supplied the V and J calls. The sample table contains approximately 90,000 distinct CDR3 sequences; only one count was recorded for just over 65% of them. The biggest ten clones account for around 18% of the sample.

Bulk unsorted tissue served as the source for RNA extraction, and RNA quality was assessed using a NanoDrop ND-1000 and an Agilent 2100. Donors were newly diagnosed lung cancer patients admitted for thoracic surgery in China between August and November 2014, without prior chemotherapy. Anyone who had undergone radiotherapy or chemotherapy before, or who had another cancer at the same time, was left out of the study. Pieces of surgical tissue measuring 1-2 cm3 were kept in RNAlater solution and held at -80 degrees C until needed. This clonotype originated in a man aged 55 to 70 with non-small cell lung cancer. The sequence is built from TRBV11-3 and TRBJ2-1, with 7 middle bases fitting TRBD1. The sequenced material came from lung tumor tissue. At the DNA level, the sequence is TGTGCCAGCAGCTTAGATCAAGGGGGCGGCACACCATACAATGGGCAGTTCTTC. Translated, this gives CASSLDQGGGTPYNGQFF.